This T cell receptor beta chain came from a study of molecular identifiers for immune sequencing clone quantification. Study-wide results and caveats: Jurkat TCR RNA that was spiked in from one cell was reportedly detectable among roughly 1 million naive cells.

Using its own MiXCR run on the PCR reads, TCRdb lists one record per CDR3 protein. The sample records some 650,000 distinct CDR3 sequences, just under 20% being singletons. As concerns this clonotype: The antigen is unknown.

J was trimmed by 1 base and V by 7 bases; bases with no gene match: 12. Germline CDR1 reads KGHDR; CDR2 reads SFDVKD. The CDR3 is 18 residues long. Sequencing was done on a sample of naive CD8+ T cells from blood, with Jurkat cell RNA spiked in. Subset of the sample: FACS-sorted CD8+CD4-CCR7+CD45RA+ naive T cells. The V gene is TRBV24-1, the J gene TRBJ2-5; 12 nucleotides match TRBD2. The sequence was collected from a human donor in good health. Some libraries in this study had Jurkat cell RNA spiked in. CDR3 nucleotides: TGTGCCACCAGCAGCACAGGGGGACTAGCGGGTGTCCAAGAGACCCAGTACTTC. This codes for CATSSTGGLAGVQETQYF.